The rows below give T cell receptor beta chains drawn from one sample of a study of OX40 agonist ivuxolimab in advanced cancers. This table comes from immunoSEQ multiplex PCR, and its TCRdb copy is limited to in-frame clones, with some not included. Of some 46,000 clones in the sample, roughly 90% were seen once. The source was CD4+ or CD8+ T cells sorted from blood, collected in a trial of the OX40 agonist ivuxolimab. These receptors all come from an adult with an advanced solid tumor such as melanoma, head and neck, liver or kidney cancer. CDR3s include the opening cysteine and the closing phenylalanine or tryptophan.

v_call: TRBV9
j_call: TRBJ2-1
cdr3_aa: CASSPWGPSYNEQFF

v_call: TRBV27
j_call: TRBJ1-5
cdr3_aa: CASSLTPTARNQPQHF

v_call: TRBV4-3
j_call: TRBJ2-7
cdr3_aa: CASSQDRQGVYEQYF

v_call: TRBV2
j_call: TRBJ1-2
cdr3_aa: CASSAWGSEGYTF

v_call: TRBV9
j_call: TRBJ2-1
cdr3_aa: CASGVPLAGGRNEQFF

v_call: TRBV6-1
j_call: TRBJ1-5
cdr3_aa: CASSGGGTGGISNQPQHF

v_call: TRBV11-3
j_call: TRBJ2-1
cdr3_aa: CASSPLSYRNEQFF

v_call: TRBV4-2
j_call: TRBJ2-1
cdr3_aa: CASSQGGAWFF

v_call: TRBV18
j_call: TRBJ1-1
cdr3_aa: CASSPPIMAGLNTEAFF

v_call: TRBV30
j_call: NA
cdr3_aa: CAWSVTIYEQYF

v_call: TRBV6-5
j_call: TRBJ1-3
cdr3_aa: CASSLNSGNTIYF

v_call: TRBV14
j_call: TRBJ2-7
cdr3_aa: CASSPGYNSREQYF

v_call: TRBV11-3
j_call: TRBJ1-1
cdr3_aa: CASSLSPNTEAFF

v_call: TRBV6-6
j_call: TRBJ2-1
cdr3_aa: CASSFTSGEQFF

v_call: TRBV7-2
j_call: TRBJ2-7
cdr3_aa: CASSSGLAAPNEQYF

v_call: TRBV28
j_call: TRBJ1-4
cdr3_aa: CASSLGEKLFF

v_call: TRBV7-6
j_call: TRBJ1-2
cdr3_aa: CASSWGQGSGDGYTF

v_call: TRBV4-1
j_call: TRBJ2-3
cdr3_aa: CASSLAPREGDTQYF

v_call: TRBV19
j_call: TRBJ2-5
cdr3_aa: CASKAGPYAGETQYF

v_call: TRBV29-1
j_call: TRBJ2-2
cdr3_aa: CSVGVRGHTGELFF

v_call: TRBV30
j_call: TRBJ2-7
cdr3_aa: CAWSWNEGAEQYF

v_call: TRBV7-9
j_call: TRBJ2-7
cdr3_aa: CASSSQSRGRAYEQYF

v_call: TRBV30
j_call: TRBJ1-5
cdr3_aa: CAWSWTGRVQPQHF

v_call: TRBV9
j_call: TRBJ2-7
cdr3_aa: CASSVEAKLAGTYEQYF

v_call: TRBV7-2
j_call: TRBJ1-5
cdr3_aa: CASSDGTGGWNQPQHF

v_call: TRBV6-6
j_call: TRBJ1-1
cdr3_aa: CASRQGFGTEAFF

v_call: TRBV6-5
j_call: TRBJ2-7
cdr3_aa: CASSYSTGGNEQYF

v_call: TRBV4-3
j_call: TRBJ1-1
cdr3_aa: CASRERTGLTNTEAFF

v_call: TRBV12-5
j_call: TRBJ2-7
cdr3_aa: CASGYTGLAGVQEQYF

v_call: TRBV15
j_call: TRBJ2-1
cdr3_aa: CATSRRTGVPDNEQFF

v_call: TRBV7-9
j_call: TRBJ1-2
cdr3_aa: CASSLEGTDNYGYTF

v_call: TRBV2
j_call: TRBJ1-5
cdr3_aa: CASNEGQGKNQPQHF

v_call: TRBV7-9
j_call: TRBJ2-3
cdr3_aa: CASSLVYGGVNTDTQYF

v_call: TRBV9
j_call: TRBJ2-1
cdr3_aa: CASSVELNEQFF

v_call: TRBV7-9
j_call: TRBJ2-7
cdr3_aa: CASSQITGAEQYF

v_call: TRBV2
j_call: TRBJ1-4
cdr3_aa: CAVWGGEKLFF

v_call: TRBV11-3
j_call: TRBJ1-1
cdr3_aa: CASSSRDWDTEAFF

v_call: TRBV14
j_call: TRBJ1-2
cdr3_aa: CASSQVGSGAGNYGYTF

v_call: TRBV9
j_call: TRBJ2-1
cdr3_aa: CASSEETAYNEQFF

v_call: TRBV27
j_call: TRBJ2-3
cdr3_aa: CASSPRGAADTQYF

v_call: TRBV28
j_call: TRBJ1-1
cdr3_aa: CASSYGYTEAFF

v_call: TRBV5-6
j_call: TRBJ2-1
cdr3_aa: CASSYGYVEQFF

v_call: TRBV27
j_call: TRBJ2-3
cdr3_aa: CASTLSPSGSSTDTQYF

v_call: TRBV7-9
j_call: TRBJ2-7
cdr3_aa: CASSPPGQHFYEQYF

v_call: TRBV7-9
j_call: TRBJ2-7
cdr3_aa: CASSLTSYEQYF

v_call: TRBV6-5
j_call: TRBJ2-4
cdr3_aa: CASSMSGTGVNQYF

v_call: TRBV7-3
j_call: TRBJ2-2
cdr3_aa: CASSPTSGRSFTGELFF

v_call: TRBV5-4
j_call: TRBJ1-1
cdr3_aa: CASSLDPRYTANTEAFF

v_call: TRBV7-9
j_call: TRBJ1-5
cdr3_aa: CASSSDRVFNQPQHF

v_call: TRBV5-6
j_call: TRBJ2-7
cdr3_aa: CASSLDTYYEQYF

v_call: TRBV5-5
j_call: TRBJ1-2
cdr3_aa: CASSLASQGGYGYTF